This TCR beta chain is from a study of Graves' ophthalmopathy and Graves' hyperthyroidism. The study amplified TCR beta CDR3 regions using RNA transcripts. First-round RT-PCR relied on HTBI primers, and a second-round multiplex PCR came next. Via MiXCR, TCRdb re-called the multiplex PCR reads, giving one row per CDR3 protein. The sample holds roughly 600,000 distinct CDR3 sequences, under 40% seen once. This clonotype was detected many times. Pregnancy or lactation, uncontrolled infections and other autoimmune diseases were grounds for excluding patients. Clinicians diagnosed using symptoms, serum thyroxine, TRAb, thyroid ultrasound and orbital computed tomography. V lost 1 base to trimming and J lost 1 base; unmatched junction nucleotides: 1. From germline, CDR1 is SGHRS and CDR2 YFSETQ. This CDR3 is built from 15 residues.

Specimen: peripheral blood or thyroid tissue (not recorded which). This TCR derives from an adult man with Graves' hyperthyroidism. J is TRBJ2-2 and V is TRBV5-1; 7 nucleotides agree with TRBD1. The CDR3 DNA reads TGCGCCAGCAGCTTGACAGGGGTGAACACCGGGGAGCTGTTTTTT. Protein: CASSLTGVNTGELFF. Together with reference TRBV5-1 and TRBJ2-2, the CDR3 gives the full variable domain: KAGVTQTPRYLIKTRGQQVTLSCSPISGHRSVSWYQQTPGQGLQFLFEYFSETQRNKGNFPGRFSGRQFSNSRSEMNVSTLELGDSALYLCASSLTGVNTGELFFGEGSRLTVL.